Listed below are T cell receptor beta chains from one sample, sequenced in a study of blood T cell repertoires in COVID-19. Repertoires were generated with immunoSEQ multiplex PCR, while TCRdb's copy carries only in-frame clones and drops some. Seen here are roughly 250,000 clones, nearly 85% observed once, and the top ten hold around 7.8%. The sample comprised peripheral blood. The receptors here all came from a human donor in a cohort sampled during active COVID-19. CDR3s include the opening cysteine and the closing phenylalanine or tryptophan. The order of the fields is J gene, V gene, CDR3 protein.

J gene: TRBJ2-5
V gene: TRBV7-7
CDR3 protein: CASSLGTGGQETQYF

J gene: TRBJ2-7
V gene: TRBV5-1
CDR3 protein: CASSLGKGWEQYF

J gene: TRBJ1-5
V gene: TRBV25-1
CDR3 protein: CASQGAGQPQHF

J gene: TRBJ2-7
V gene: TRBV6-2/TRBV6-3
CDR3 protein: CASSYSWDTGLSEQYF

J gene: TRBJ2-3
V gene: TRBV5-1
CDR3 protein: CASSPLDRNTQYF

J gene: TRBJ2-3
V gene: TRBV13
CDR3 protein: CASLRQRGGATDTQYF

J gene: TRBJ2-6
V gene: TRBV11-3
CDR3 protein: CASSSQGSGANVLTF

J gene: TRBJ2-5
V gene: TRBV29-1
CDR3 protein: CSVAMGQGLQETQYF

J gene: TRBJ2-5
V gene: TRBV2
CDR3 protein: CASSVQRLAVRKETQYF

J gene: TRBJ2-2
V gene: TRBV4-3
CDR3 protein: CASSQEVAGVNTGELFF

J gene: TRBJ1-6
V gene: TRBV3-1/TRBV3-2
CDR3 protein: CASSRDRLNSPLHF

J gene: TRBJ1-1
V gene: TRBV28
CDR3 protein: CATGRQGSAAEAFF

J gene: TRBJ1-3
V gene: TRBV19
CDR3 protein: CASRRGTSGNTIYF

J gene: TRBJ2-5
V gene: TRBV2
CDR3 protein: CATARVSETQYF

J gene: TRBJ1-6
V gene: TRBV27
CDR3 protein: CASSLSESSYNSPLHF

J gene: TRBJ2-3
V gene: TRBV7-2
CDR3 protein: CASSLTMTFGTDTQYF

J gene: TRBJ2-7
V gene: TRBV6-5
CDR3 protein: CASSRLAGGEQYF

J gene: TRBJ2-1
V gene: TRBV5-6
CDR3 protein: CASSSVGRGNEQFF

J gene: TRBJ2-3
V gene: TRBV5-4
CDR3 protein: CASSLTGQDTQYF

J gene: TRBJ2-7
V gene: TRBV5-1
CDR3 protein: CASSLEQGVYYEQYF

J gene: TRBJ1-3
V gene: TRBV6-5
CDR3 protein: CASSSTAYSGNTIYF

J gene: TRBJ2-7
V gene: TRBV15
CDR3 protein: CATSRDGGQGSSYEQYF

J gene: TRBJ2-1
V gene: TRBV5-4
CDR3 protein: CASSLGGRHNEQFF

J gene: TRBJ2-2
V gene: TRBV9
CDR3 protein: CASSGGQRTGELFF

J gene: TRBJ2-1
V gene: TRBV19
CDR3 protein: CASSTTGGYTYNEQFF

J gene: TRBJ1-2
V gene: TRBV19
CDR3 protein: CASRGSTGIYGYTF

J gene: TRBJ1-4
V gene: TRBV4-2
CDR3 protein: CASSPQGGTNEKLFF